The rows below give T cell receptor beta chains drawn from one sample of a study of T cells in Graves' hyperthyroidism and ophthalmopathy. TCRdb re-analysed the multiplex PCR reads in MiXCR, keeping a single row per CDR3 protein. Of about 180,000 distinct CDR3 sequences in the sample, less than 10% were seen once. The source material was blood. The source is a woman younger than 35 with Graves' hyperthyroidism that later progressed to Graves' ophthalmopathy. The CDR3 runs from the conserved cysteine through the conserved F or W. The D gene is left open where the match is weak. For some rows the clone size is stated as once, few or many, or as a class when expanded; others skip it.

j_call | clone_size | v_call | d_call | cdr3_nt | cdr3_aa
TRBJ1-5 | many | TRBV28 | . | TGTGCCAGCAGTCCGGTGGGCAATCAGCCCCAGCATTTT | CASSPVGNQPQHF
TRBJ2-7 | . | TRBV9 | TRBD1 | TGTGCCAGCAGCTATACGACAGGGGCGGGCTACGAGCAGTACTTC | CASSYTTGAGYEQYF
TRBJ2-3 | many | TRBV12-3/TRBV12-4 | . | TGTGCCAGCACCCCCCACGGGGGCCCCCTGGATACGCAGTATTTT | CASTPHGGPLDTQYF
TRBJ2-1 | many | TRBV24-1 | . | TGTGCCACTCGCCCCGGAGAGAGCTCCTACAATGAGCAGTTCTTC | CATRPGESSYNEQFF
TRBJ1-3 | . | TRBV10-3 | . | TGTGCCATCAGGGGGTCTGGAAACACCATATATTTT | CAIRGSGNTIYF
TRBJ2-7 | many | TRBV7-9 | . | TGTGCCAGCAGCTCCACCAGGTCGGCCTCACACTCCTACGAGCAGTACTTC | CASSSTRSASHSYEQYF
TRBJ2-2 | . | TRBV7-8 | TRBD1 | TGTGCCAGCAGCTTACTTAGACAGGGTAACACCGGGGAGCTGTTTTTT | CASSLLRQGNTGELFF
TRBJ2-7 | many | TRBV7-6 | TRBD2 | TGTGCCAGCAGCCGCCAACTAGCGGGAGTGGGTGAGCAGTACTTC | CASSRQLAGVGEQYF
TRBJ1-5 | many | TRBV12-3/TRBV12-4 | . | TGTGCCAGCAGTTGGCGGCATAGCAATCAGCCCCAGCATTTT | CASSWRHSNQPQHF
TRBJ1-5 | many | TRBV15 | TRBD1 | TGTGCCACCAAGGGGCAGGGGGTTCATAGCAATCAGCCCCAGCATTTT | CATKGQGVHSNQPQHF
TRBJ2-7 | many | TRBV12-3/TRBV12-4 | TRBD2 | TGTGCCAGCAAACGTGGCCTAGCGGGTGGATCCGAGCAGTACTTC | CASKRGLAGGSEQYF
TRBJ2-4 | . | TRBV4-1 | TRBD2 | TGCGCCAGCAGCCAAGGTTTGGTCGACGGGAGGTTGATAGGGGCCAAAAACATTCAGTACTTC | CASSQGLVDGRLIGAKNIQYF
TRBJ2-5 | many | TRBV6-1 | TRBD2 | TGTGCCAGCAGTTACGAGGTAGCGGGAGTTTTTGAGACCCAGTACTTC | CASSYEVAGVFETQYF
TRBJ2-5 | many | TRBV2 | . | TGTGCCAGTACGATCTGGCGGGAAGAAGAGACCCAGTACTTC | CASTIWREEETQYF
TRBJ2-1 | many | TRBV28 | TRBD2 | TGTGCCAGCAGAGAAACGGGGGGGCGTCAGAATGAGCAGTTCTTC | CASRETGGRQNEQFF
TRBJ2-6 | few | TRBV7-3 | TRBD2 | TGTGCCAGCAGCCAGAAAGCGGGAGGGGCCTTCCGGGGGACTGGGGCCAACGTCCTGACTTTC | CASSQKAGGAFRGTGANVLTF
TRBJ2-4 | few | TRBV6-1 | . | TGTGCCAGCAGTGAATCGGGGTTGTGGGGGTTTGAAAACATTCAGTACTTC | CASSESGLWGFENIQYF
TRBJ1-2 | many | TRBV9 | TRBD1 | TGTGCCAGCAGCCAGACAGGGGATCTGGTCTATGGCTACACCTTC | CASSQTGDLVYGYTF
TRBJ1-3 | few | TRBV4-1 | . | TGCGCCAGCAGCCAAGATCTTTATGGTTATGGAAACACCATATATTTT | CASSQDLYGYGNTIYF
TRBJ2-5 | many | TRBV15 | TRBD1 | TGTGCCACCAGTGGTGTGGGGACAGCCCTCGCGTCCCAGTACTTC | CATSGVGTALASQYF
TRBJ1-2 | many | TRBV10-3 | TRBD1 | TGTGCCATCAGTGCCTCAGACAGGGATACTAACTATGGCTACACCTTC | CAISASDRDTNYGYTF
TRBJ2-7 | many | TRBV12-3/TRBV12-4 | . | TGTGCCAGCAGTTTTGGCACGTTCGCGGACGAGCAGTACTTC | CASSFGTFADEQYF
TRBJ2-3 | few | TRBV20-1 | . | TGCAGTGCTAGAGACCCGAGTAGCGGAAGCACAGATACGCAGTATTTT | CSARDPSSGSTDTQYF
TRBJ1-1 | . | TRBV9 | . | . | CASSVGRGTEASF
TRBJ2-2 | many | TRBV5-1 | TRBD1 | TGCGCCAGCAGCCAACAGGGGACCGGGGAGCTGTTTTTT | CASSQQGTGELFF
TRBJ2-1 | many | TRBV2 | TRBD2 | TGTGCCAGCAAACATGGCGGGAGGGCCTACAATGAGCAGTTCTTC | CASKHGGRAYNEQFF
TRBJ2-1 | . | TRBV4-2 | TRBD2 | TGTGCCAGCAGCCAAGAGGGGGGGTCCTTCTCCTACAATGAGCAGTTCTTC | CASSQEGGSFSYNEQFF
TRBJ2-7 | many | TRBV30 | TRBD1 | TGTGCCTGGGCCGGGACAGGGTCTTGGGAGCAGTACTTC | CAWAGTGSWEQYF
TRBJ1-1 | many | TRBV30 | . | TGTGCCTGGAGGGACAGCGGGAACACTGAAGCTTTCTTT | CAWRDSGNTEAFF
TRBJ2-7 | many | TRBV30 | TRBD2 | TGTGCCTGGAGTGTAATGGCTAGCGGGAAATACGAGCAGTACTTC | CAWSVMASGKYEQYF
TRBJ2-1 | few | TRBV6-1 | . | TGTGCCAGCAGTTACCGCGGGGATGGGGGGCGATACAATGAGCAGTTCTTC | CASSYRGDGGRYNEQFF
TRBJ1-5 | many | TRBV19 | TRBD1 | TGTGCCAGTAGTATAGAAAAACAGGGGCTGAGGAATCAGCCCCAGCATTTT | CASSIEKQGLRNQPQHF
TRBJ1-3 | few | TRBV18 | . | TGTGCCAGCTCGTTCACAGGCTACTCTGGAAACACCATATATTTT | CASSFTGYSGNTIYF
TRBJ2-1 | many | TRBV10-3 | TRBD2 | TGTGCCATCAGTGCCGTGGCTAGCGGGAGGGGTTCCTACAATGAGCAGTTCTTC | CAISAVASGRGSYNEQFF
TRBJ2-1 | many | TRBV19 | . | TGTGCCAGTAGTCTCGGAGACACATCCAATGAGCAGTTCTTC | CASSLGDTSNEQFF
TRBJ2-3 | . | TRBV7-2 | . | TGTGCCAGCAGCTACTCTAGTGAATCTAGCACAGATACGCAGTATTTT | CASSYSSESSTDTQYF
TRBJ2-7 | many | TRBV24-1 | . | TGTGCCACCAGTCATAGGTCTAGACCCTACGAGCAGTACTTC | CATSHRSRPYEQYF
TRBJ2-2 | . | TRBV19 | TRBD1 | TGTGCCAGTAGTAACCGGAGACAGGGAAACACCGGGGAGCTGTTTTTT | CASSNRRQGNTGELFF
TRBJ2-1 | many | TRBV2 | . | TGTGCCAGCAGTGAAGGTGCAGGGCATGAGCAGTTCTTC | CASSEGAGHEQFF
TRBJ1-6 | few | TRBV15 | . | TGTGCCACCAGCAGAGTCTTTTCTGGTAATTCACCCCTCCACTTT | CATSRVFSGNSPLHF
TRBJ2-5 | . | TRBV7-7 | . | TGTGCCAGCAGCTTTAGTCCCTCGGGACTCAAAGGGGAGACCCAGTACTTC | CASSFSPSGLKGETQYF
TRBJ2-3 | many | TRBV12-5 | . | TGTGCTAGTGGTTCCCCCCTCACAGATACGCAGTATTTT | CASGSPLTDTQYF
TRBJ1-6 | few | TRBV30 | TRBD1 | TGTGCCTGGAACCAAGCTTCGGGACAGGGGGCCCGGAATTCACCCCTCCACTTT | CAWNQASGQGARNSPLHF
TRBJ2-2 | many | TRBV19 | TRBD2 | TGTGCCAGTAGTATCGGAGCGGGAGTTGTCGGGGAGCTGTTTTTT | CASSIGAGVVGELFF
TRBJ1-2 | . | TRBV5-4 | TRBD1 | TGTGCCAGCAGCTCACCCGGGACAGCAATTTACACCTTC | CASSSPGTAIYTF
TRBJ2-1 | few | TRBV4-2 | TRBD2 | TGTGCCAGCAGCCAAGAGCGAGCGGGGTCCTACAATGAGCAGTTCTTC | CASSQERAGSYNEQFF